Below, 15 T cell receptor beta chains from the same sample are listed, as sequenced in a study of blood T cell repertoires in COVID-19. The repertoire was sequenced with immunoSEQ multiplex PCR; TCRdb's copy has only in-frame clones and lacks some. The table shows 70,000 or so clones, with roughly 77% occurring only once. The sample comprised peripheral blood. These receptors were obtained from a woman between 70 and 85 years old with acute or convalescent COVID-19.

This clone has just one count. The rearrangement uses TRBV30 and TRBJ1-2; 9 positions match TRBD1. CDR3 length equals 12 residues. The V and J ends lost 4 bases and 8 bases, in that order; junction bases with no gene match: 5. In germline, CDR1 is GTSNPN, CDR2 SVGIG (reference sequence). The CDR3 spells CAWKGTGPGYTF. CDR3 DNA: TGTGCCTGGAAGGGGACAGGGCCCGGCTACACCTTC.

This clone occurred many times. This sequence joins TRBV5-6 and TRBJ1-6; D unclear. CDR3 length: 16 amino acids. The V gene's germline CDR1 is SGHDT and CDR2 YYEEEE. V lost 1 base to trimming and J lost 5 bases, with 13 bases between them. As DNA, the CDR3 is TGTGCCAGCAGCTTGAGGTCGGGGTTGAATAATTCACCCCTCCACTTT. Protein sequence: CASSLRSGLNNSPLHF.

The CDR3, as DNA: TGTGCCAGCAGCTTTGGACTAGCGGGCGACACCGGGGAGCTGTTTTTT. This sequence encodes CASSFGLAGDTGELFF. The chain employs TRBV5-6 and TRBJ2-2; 11 bases match TRBD2. The CDR3 is 16 residues long. J gave up 3 bases and V 2 bases, and 3 bases lay outside the gene matches. Germline lookup yields CDR1 SGHDT and CDR2 YYEEEE. Using reference TRBV5-6 and TRBJ2-2 for the parts outside the CDR3, the full variable domain is DAGVTQSPTHLIKTRGQQVTLRCSPKSGHDTVSWYQQALGQGPQFIFQYYEEEERQRGNFPDRFSGHQFPNYSSELNVNALLLGDSALYLCASSFGLAGDTGELFFGEGSRLTVL.

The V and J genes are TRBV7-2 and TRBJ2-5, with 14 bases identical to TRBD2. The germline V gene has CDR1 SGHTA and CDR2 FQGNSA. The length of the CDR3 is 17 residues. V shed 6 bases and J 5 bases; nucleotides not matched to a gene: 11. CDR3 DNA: TGTGCCAGCAGTTTAATGAGACTAGCGGGGGGGCGGGAGACCCAGTACTTC. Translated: CASSLMRLAGGRETQYF.

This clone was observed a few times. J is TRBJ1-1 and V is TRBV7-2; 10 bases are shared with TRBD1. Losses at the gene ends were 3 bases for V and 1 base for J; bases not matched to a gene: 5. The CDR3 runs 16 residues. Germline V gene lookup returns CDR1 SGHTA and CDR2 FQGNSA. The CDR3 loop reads CASSFTWTGGNTEAFF. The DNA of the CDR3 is TGTGCCAGCAGCTTCACGTGGACAGGGGGGAACACTGAAGCTTTCTTT.

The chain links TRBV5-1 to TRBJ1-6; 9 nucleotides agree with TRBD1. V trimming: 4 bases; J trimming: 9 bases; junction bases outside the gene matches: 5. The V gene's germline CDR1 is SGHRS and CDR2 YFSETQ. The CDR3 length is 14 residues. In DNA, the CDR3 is TGCGCCAGCAGCGGGGACAGGGTTGGTTCACCCCTCCACTTT. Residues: CASSGDRVGSPLHF.

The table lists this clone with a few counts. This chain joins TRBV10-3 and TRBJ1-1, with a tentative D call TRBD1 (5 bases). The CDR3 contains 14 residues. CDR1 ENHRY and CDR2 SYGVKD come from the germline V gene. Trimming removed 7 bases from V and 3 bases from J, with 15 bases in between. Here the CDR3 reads CAITLYKGDTEAFF. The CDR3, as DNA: TGTGCCATCACACTTTATAAAGGGGACACTGAAGCTTTCTTT.

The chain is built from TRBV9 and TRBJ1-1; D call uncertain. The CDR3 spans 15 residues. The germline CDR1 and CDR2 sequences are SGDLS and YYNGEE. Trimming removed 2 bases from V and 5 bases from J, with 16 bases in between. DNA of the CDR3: TGTGCCAGCAGCGTTTGGGAGACCGGGAAGACTGAAGCTTTCTTT. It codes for CASSVWETGKTEAFF.

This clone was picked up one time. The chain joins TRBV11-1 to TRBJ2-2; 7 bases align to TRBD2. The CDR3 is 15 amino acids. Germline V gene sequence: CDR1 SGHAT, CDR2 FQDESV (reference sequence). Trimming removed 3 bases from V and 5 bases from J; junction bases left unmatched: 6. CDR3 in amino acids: CASSFSMRGTGELFF. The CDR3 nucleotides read TGTGCCAGCAGCTTTAGCATGCGGGGGACCGGGGAGCTGTTTTTT.

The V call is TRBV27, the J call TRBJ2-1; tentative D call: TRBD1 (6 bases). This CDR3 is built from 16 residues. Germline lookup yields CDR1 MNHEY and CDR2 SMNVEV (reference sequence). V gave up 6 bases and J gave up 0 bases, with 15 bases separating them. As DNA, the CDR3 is TGTGCCAGCAGGGTACAGGGCCCGAGCTCCTACAATGAGCAGTTCTTC. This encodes CASRVQGPSSYNEQFF.

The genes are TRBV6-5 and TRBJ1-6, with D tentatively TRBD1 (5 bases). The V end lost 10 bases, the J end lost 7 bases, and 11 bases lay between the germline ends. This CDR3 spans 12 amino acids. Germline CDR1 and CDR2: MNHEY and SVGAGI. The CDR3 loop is CAIRGGNSPLHF. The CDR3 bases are TGTGCCATCCGGGGGGGGAATTCACCCCTCCACTTT.

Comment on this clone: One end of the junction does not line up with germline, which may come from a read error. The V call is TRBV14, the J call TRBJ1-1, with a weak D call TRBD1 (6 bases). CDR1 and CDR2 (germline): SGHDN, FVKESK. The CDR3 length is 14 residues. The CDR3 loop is CASSQDYGRGPADF. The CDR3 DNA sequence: TGTGCCAGCAGCCAAGATTATGGCAGGGGTCCAGCTGACTTT.

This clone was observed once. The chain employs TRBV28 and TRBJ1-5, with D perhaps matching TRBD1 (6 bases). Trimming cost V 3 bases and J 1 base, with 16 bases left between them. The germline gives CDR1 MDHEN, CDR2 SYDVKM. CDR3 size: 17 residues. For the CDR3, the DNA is TGTGCCAGCAGTTTCGGAGGCGGGGGGCGAAGCAATCAGCCCCAGCATTTT. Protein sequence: CASSFGGGGRSNQPQHF.

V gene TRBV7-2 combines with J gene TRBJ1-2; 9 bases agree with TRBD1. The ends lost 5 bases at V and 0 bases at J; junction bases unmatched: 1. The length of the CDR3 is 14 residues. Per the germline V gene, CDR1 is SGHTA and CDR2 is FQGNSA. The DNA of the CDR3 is TGTGCCAGCAGCCGGGACAGGGCTAACTATGGCTACACCTTC. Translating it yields CASSRDRANYGYTF.

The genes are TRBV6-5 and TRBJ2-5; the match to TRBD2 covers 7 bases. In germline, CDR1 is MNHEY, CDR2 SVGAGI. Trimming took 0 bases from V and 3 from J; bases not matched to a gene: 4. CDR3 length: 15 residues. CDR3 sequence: CASSYSAGREETQYF. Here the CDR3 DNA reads TGTGCCAGCAGTTACTCGGCAGGGAGGGAAGAGACCCAGTACTTC.